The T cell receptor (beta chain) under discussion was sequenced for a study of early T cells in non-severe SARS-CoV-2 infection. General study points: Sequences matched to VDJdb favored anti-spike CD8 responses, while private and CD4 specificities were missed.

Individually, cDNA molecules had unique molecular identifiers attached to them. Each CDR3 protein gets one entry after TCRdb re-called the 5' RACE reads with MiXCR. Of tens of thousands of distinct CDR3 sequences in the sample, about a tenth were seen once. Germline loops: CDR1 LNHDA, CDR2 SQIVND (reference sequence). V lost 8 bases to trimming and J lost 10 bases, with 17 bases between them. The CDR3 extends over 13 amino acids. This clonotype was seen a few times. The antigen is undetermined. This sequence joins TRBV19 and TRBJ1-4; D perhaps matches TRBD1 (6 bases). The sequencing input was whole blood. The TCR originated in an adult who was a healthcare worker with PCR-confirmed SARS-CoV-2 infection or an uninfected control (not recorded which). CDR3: CASDEQGTGKLFF. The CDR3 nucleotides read TGTGCCAGTGATGAACAGGGCACGGGAAAACTGTTTTTT. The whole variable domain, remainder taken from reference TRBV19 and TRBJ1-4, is DGGITQSPKYLFRKEGQNVTLSCEQNLNHDAMYWYRQDPGQGLRLIYYSQIVNDFQKGDIAEGYSVSREKKESFPLTVTSAQKNPTAFYLCASDEQGTGKLFFGSGTQLSVL.